The T cell receptor beta chain under discussion was sequenced for a study of post-analysis software for immune sequencing data. Study at large: Recorded disease courses covered relapsing-remitting, secondary progressive and progressive-relapsing multiple sclerosis. Some patients had no subtype annotation. Findings and limits, study-wide: Patients carried roughly five TRBV segments more frequently than controls did, and TRBV5-6, TRBV5-1 and TRBV20-1 were among them.

The CDR3 sequence is 15 residues long. The germline gives CDR1 MNHEY, CDR2 SVGAGI. V gave up 6 bases and J gave up 0 bases; unmatched junction bases: 4. This clonotype was seen ten or more times. Its cognate antigen is unknown. Unique-molecular-identifier-tagged TCR beta cDNA libraries were used. It was from about 1 to 10 million T cells that 500,000 to 600,000 cDNA molecules came. TCRdb re-called the PCR reads with MiXCR, one entry per CDR3 protein. The sample lists approximately 260,000 distinct CDR3 sequences; 36% were seen once. The clonotype originates from a girl aged 5 to 17 with multiple sclerosis. The chain joins TRBV6-5 to TRBJ1-5; 8 bases are shared with TRBD1. Material: blood. DNA of the CDR3: TGTGCCAGCAGGTCACAGGGGGGTAGCAATCAGCCCCAGCATTTT. Its protein product is CASRSQGGSNQPQHF.